Shown below are 2 T cell receptor beta chains from a single sample sequenced in a study of preoperative IRX-2 immunotherapy in early breast cancer. The treatment is: preoperative locoregional IRX-2 cytokine immunotherapy. Sequencing was performed with immunoSEQ multiplex PCR; in TCRdb, only in-frame clones are kept and a portion is missing. The top ten hold approximately 2.7% of the sample, which has about 32,000 clones, around 83% seen once. Sequenced material: lymph node tissue, taken from a patient treated with IRX-2 immunotherapy. The source is a human donor with breast cancer.

The chain couples TRBV6-8 to TRBJ1-2, with TRBD1 as a possible D gene (5 bases). Germline CDR1 and CDR2: MNHGY and SAAAGT. V was clipped by 10 bases and J by 4 bases, with 16 bases between them. CDR3 length: 13 amino acids. CDR3 amino acids: CATDLGRGYGYTF. CDR3 nucleotide sequence: TGTGCCACCGACCTGGGACGAGGCTATGGCTACACCTTC.

CDR3 DNA sequence: TGTGCCAGCAGCATCCGGGACGGGAACACTGAAGCTTTCTTT. This sequence encodes CASSIRDGNTEAFF. The rearrangement uses TRBV22-1 and TRBJ1-1. TRBV22-1 is a documented pseudogene. This CDR3 contains 14 residues.